This T cell receptor (beta chain) was retrieved from a study of identical twins. Overall study results and limits: Those out-of-frame alpha sequences shared by twins showed an excess of low generation probability. Analyses of zero insertions could, in part, be confounded by invariant MAIT and iNKT cells.

This CDR3 has 12 residues. V was pared by 4 bases and J by 7 bases, with 13 bases between. Per the germline V gene, CDR1 is SQVTM and CDR2 is ANQGSEA. Unique molecular identifiers were present on the cDNA, which also gained a universal primer site by template switching. TCRdb reprocessed the 5' RACE reads via MiXCR and lists one record per CDR3 protein. The table has about 900,000 distinct CDR3 sequences, 9% to 15% seen once; the top ten hold around 1.5%. For this clonotype: Its matching antigen is unknown.

This sample also appeared in a second study, on yellow fever vaccine responses in identical twins.

Input material: PBMCs. The chain carries TRBV29-1 and TRBJ1-2; no definite D call. The TCR sequence derives from a woman aged 18-29 years in good health. CDR3 coding DNA: TGCAGCGTTGCCATTAATTCCGGTGGCTACACCTTC. Translation gives CSVAINSGGYTF.